The 18 T cell receptor beta chains given below trace back to one sample, sequenced in a study of radiotherapy plus CTLA-4 blockade in lung cancer. TCRdb's table, derived via immunoSEQ multiplex PCR, lists solely in-frame clones and lacks some. The table has tens of thousands of clones, about 80% seen once. Sequenced here: peripheral blood, sampled from a patient treated with radiotherapy plus ipilimumab. The receptors derive from a human donor with non-small cell lung cancer who had a complete response to radiotherapy plus ipilimumab.

The J gene is TRBJ2-2, the V gene TRBV6-1; either TRBD1 or TRBD2 may fit D (5 bases each). Deletions cut 7 bases from V and 2 bases from J, with 14 bases between. The length of the CDR3 is 15 residues. Germline assignment: CDR1 MNHNS and CDR2 SASEGT. Written as DNA, the CDR3 is TGTGCCAGCATCTGGGGGTCGTCAAACACCGGGGAGCTGTTTTTT. It yields the protein CASIWGSSNTGELFF.

The chain joins TRBV5-1 to TRBJ2-3, with 7 bases that match TRBD2. CDR1 is SGHRS, CDR2 YFSETQ, per germline. The CDR3 loop spans 16 amino acids. V lost 0 bases to trimming and J lost 2 bases; unmatched junction nucleotides: 6. The CDR3 spells CASSLDQRGYTDTQYF. The CDR3 region has the DNA TGCGCCAGCAGCTTGGACCAGCGGGGTTACACAGATACGCAGTATTTT.

In this sample, this clone turned up once. The CDR3 DNA is TGCGCCAGCAGCTTGGGCGTAGCGGGGCCCTCCTACGAGCAGTACTTC. Its translation: CASSLGVAGPSYEQYF. This sequence joins TRBV5-1 and TRBJ2-7; 8 bases map to TRBD2. With 0 bases clipped from V and 0 bases from J, the junction kept 5 bases outside the gene matches. The CDR3 loop spans 16 amino acids. The germline V gene has CDR1 SGHRS and CDR2 YFSETQ.

V and J are TRBV5-1 and TRBJ2-3; the D is unclear. Between the trimmed V and J ends, which lost 3 bases and 1 base, there was a span of 15 bases. Germline V gene sequence: CDR1 SGHRS, CDR2 YFSETQ. The CDR3 extends over 16 amino acids. CDR3 nucleotides: TGCGCCAGCAGCTCACGGACCCAACGGGGCACAGATACGCAGTATTTT. Translating gives CASSSRTQRGTDTQYF. Filled out from reference TRBV5-1 and TRBJ2-3, the complete variable domain reads KAGVTQTPRYLIKTRGQQVTLSCSPISGHRSVSWYQQTPGQGLQFLFEYFSETQRNKGNFPGRFSGRQFSNSRSEMNVSTLELGDSALYLCASSSRTQRGTDTQYFGPGTRLTVL.

The V and J genes are TRBV6-4 and TRBJ2-7; D is unresolved. The CDR3 has 13 amino acids. Germline CDR1 MRHNA, CDR2 SNTAGT. V lost 10 bases, J lost 0 bases, and 13 bases lay in between. As DNA, the CDR3 is TGTGCCATCCCGACTTCCAGCTCCTACGAGCAGTACGTC. It encodes CAIPTSSSYEQYV.

This chain's CDR3 is CASSPGRGTARETQYF. In nucleotides, the CDR3 is TGTGCCAGCTCACCAGGGAGGGGGACAGCAAGAGAGACCCAGTACTTC. The rearrangement links TRBV18 to TRBJ2-5; D is perhaps TRBD1 or TRBD2 (7 bases each). V dropped 2 bases and J dropped 4 bases, with 17 bases sitting between them. Germline V gene sequence: CDR1 KGHSH, CDR2 LQKENI. The CDR3 length is 16 residues.

The V and J genes are TRBV7-2 and TRBJ2-2; the D is unclear. CDR1 is SGHTA, CDR2 FQGNSA, per germline. Trimming pared 4 bases from V and 5 bases from J, leaving 8 bases between. This CDR3 spans 13 amino acids. CDR3 sequence: CASSSPGTGELFF. CDR3 nucleotide sequence: TGTGCCAGCAGCTCGCCGGGTACCGGGGAGCTGTTTTTT.

In nucleotides, the CDR3 is TGCGCCAGCAGTGCAGGGTATGGTCAGCCCCAGCATTTT. Protein product: CASSAGYGQPQHF. The rearrangement joins TRBV10-1 to TRBJ1-5; D possibly corresponds to TRBD1 (5 bases). CDR1 WNHNN and CDR2 SYGVQD come from the germline V gene (reference sequence). The CDR3 sequence is 13 residues long. Deletions cut 4 bases from V and 6 bases from J, with 10 bases between.

The table lists this clone with a few counts. The V and J genes are TRBV5-4 and TRBJ1-5; the D gene is possibly TRBD1 (6 bases). V gave up 4 bases and J gave up 0 bases, with 11 bases separating them. The length of the CDR3 is 15 residues. In germline, CDR1 is SGHNT, CDR2 YYREEE (reference sequence). The CDR3 bases are TGTGCCAGCAGCCGGGGGGCGGGTAGCAATCAGCCCCAGCATTTT. This codes for CASSRGAGSNQPQHF.

This clone has a single count. The chain carries TRBV2 and TRBJ1-1; D unclear. V lost 5 bases, J lost 1 base, and 11 bases lay in between. Germline CDR1 is SNHLY and CDR2 is FYNNEI. This CDR3 region has 14 residues. The CDR3 reads CASSSPSSNTEAFF. CDR3 sequence (DNA): TGTGCCAGCAGTTCCCCATCATCGAACACTGAAGCTTTCTTT. The whole variable domain, remainder taken from reference TRBV2 and TRBJ1-1, is EPEVTQTPSHQVTQMGQEVILRCVPISNHLYFYWYRQILGQKVEFLVSFYNNEISEKSEIFDDQFSVERPDGSNFTLKIRSTKLEDSAMYFCASSSPSSNTEAFFGQGTRLTVV.

This CDR3 is CASSLLESYNEQFF. Here the CDR3 DNA reads TGTGCCAGCAGTCTACTAGAGTCCTACAATGAGCAGTTCTTC. This rearrangement joins TRBV6-5 to TRBJ2-1; D might be TRBD2 (5 bases). With 5 bases removed from V and 1 base from J, the gap between germline ends came to 9 bases. Germline CDR1 and CDR2: MNHEY and SVGAGI. This CDR3 is built from 14 residues.

The chain links TRBV5-1 to TRBJ2-1; TRBD2 agrees at 11 bases. This CDR3 has 16 residues. Germline lookup yields CDR1 SGHRS and CDR2 YFSETQ. Trimming cost V 4 bases and J 6 bases; bases outside gene matches: 9. CDR3 amino acids: CASSPKTSGSTNEQFF. CDR3 coding DNA: TGCGCCAGCAGCCCCAAAACTAGCGGGAGTACCAATGAGCAGTTCTTC.

The rearrangement links TRBV18 to TRBJ2-1; a possible D gene is TRBD1 (5 bases). The germline V and J ends were trimmed by 5 bases and 4 bases, with 18 bases remaining between them. Germline CDR1 KGHSH, CDR2 LQKENI. The CDR3 spans 16 residues. The CDR3 bases are TGTGCCAGCTCATCTCCTGTTAGGACACTTTACAATGAGCAGTTCTTC. It translates to CASSSPVRTLYNEQFF.

This clone was counted between two and nine times. The rearrangement links TRBV4-1 to TRBJ1-2, with D possibly matching TRBD1 (6 bases). This CDR3 contains 14 residues. Germline V gene lookup returns CDR1 MGHRA and CDR2 YSYEKL. The ends were cut back, 0 bases at V and 7 bases at J, with 12 bases in the middle. For the CDR3, the DNA is TGCGCCAGCAGCCAAGACGTGAACAGGGCTGGCTACACCTTC. Protein: CASSQDVNRAGYTF.

For the CDR3, the DNA is TGTGCCAGCAGCCTGGGACAGGGAAGAGGAAACACCATATATTTT. Translation gives CASSLGQGRGNTIYF. This chain joins TRBV5-4 and TRBJ1-3; 9 bases line up with TRBD1. The CDR3 is 15 residues long. Germline V gene sequence: CDR1 SGHNT, CDR2 YYREEE (reference sequence). Unmatched junction bases numbered 6, after V lost 4 bases and J lost 4 bases.

In this sample, this clone turned up a few times. The chain couples TRBV7-9 to TRBJ2-6, with D possibly TRBD2 on 6 matching bases. The CDR3 is 16 amino acids. Germline V gene sequence: CDR1 SEHNR, CDR2 FQNEAQ (reference sequence). V gave up 5 bases and J gave up 0 bases, with 11 bases separating them. CDR3 sequence reads: CASSREGGSGANVLTF. CDR3 DNA sequence: TGTGCCAGCAGCCGAGAGGGAGGCTCTGGGGCCAACGTCCTGACTTTC.

The V gene is TRBV18, the J gene TRBJ2-2; D call uncertain. Trimming removed 3 bases at V and 3 bases at J, with 11 bases between. The CDR3 covers 15 residues. Germline V CDR1 and CDR2: KGHSH, LQKENI. For the CDR3, the DNA is TGTGCCAGCTCACCGAGAATCCCTGACACCGGGGAGCTGTTTTTT. Its protein product is CASSPRIPDTGELFF.

This chain's CDR3 is CASSQERGQWENSPLHF. The CDR3 coding sequence is TGCGCCAGCAGCCAAGAACGCGGACAGTGGGAAAATTCACCCCTCCACTTT. This rearrangement joins TRBV4-3 to TRBJ1-6, with D maybe TRBD1 (6 bases). This CDR3 region has 17 residues. The germline V and J ends were trimmed by 0 bases and 7 bases, with 16 bases remaining between them. Germline-derived CDR1 and CDR2 are LGHNA and YSLEER.